This is a list of T cell receptor beta chains from one sample in a study of T cells after yellow fever vaccination. TCRdb itself ran the 5' RACE reads through MiXCR, one entry per CDR3 protein. The sample carries hundreds of thousands of distinct CDR3 sequences, approximately 13% recorded once. This sample comprised PBMCs, obtained on the day of the yellow fever booster vaccination. These receptors all come from a man under 40 who received the YFV17D yellow fever vaccine. The CDR3 runs from the conserved cysteine through the conserved F or W.

V,J,CDR3
TRBV19,TRBJ2-3,CASSTRDRGTDTQYF
TRBV7-2,TRBJ1-2,CASSFGVVAYGYTF
TRBV6-2/TRBV6-3,TRBJ1-3,CASTRTNSGNTIYF
TRBV5-1,TRBJ1-5,CASSLAPAGDQPQHF
TRBV4-2,TRBJ1-2,CASSQVLDSNYGYTF
TRBV12-3/TRBV12-4,TRBJ2-1,CASSFAQGSASEQFF
TRBV12-3/TRBV12-4,TRBJ1-3,CASKTSSGNTIYF
TRBV2,TRBJ2-1,CASSESGDEQFF
TRBV5-6,TRBJ1-6,CASSLEGGRQTLNSPLHF
TRBV4-3,TRBJ1-5,CASSQEVAFSNQPQHF
TRBV20-1,TRBJ2-3,CSARDLARSGVTDTQYF
TRBV7-7,TRBJ2-1,CASSHSRGNEQFF